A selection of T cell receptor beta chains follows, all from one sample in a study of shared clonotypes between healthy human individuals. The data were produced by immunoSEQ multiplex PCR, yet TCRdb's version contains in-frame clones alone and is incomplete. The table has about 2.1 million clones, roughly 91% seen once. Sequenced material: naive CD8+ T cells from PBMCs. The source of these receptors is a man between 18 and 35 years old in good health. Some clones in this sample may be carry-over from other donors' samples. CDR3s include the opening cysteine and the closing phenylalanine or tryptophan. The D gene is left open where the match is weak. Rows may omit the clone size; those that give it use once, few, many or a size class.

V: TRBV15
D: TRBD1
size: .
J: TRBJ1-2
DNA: TGTGCCACCTGGGGGGACAGGGACAACTTTAACTATGGCTACACCTTC
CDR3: CATWGDRDNFNYGYTF

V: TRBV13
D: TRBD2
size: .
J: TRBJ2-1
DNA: TGTGCCAGCAGCTCCACCCCGATAGGACTAGCGGTATACAATGAGCAGTTCTTC
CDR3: CASSSTPIGLAVYNEQFF

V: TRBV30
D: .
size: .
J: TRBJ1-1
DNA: TGTGCCTGGAGCCCGGGGAACACTGAAGCTTTCTTT
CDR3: CAWSPGNTEAFF

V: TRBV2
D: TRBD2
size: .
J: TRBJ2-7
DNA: TGTGCCAGCAGGATAACTAGCGGGAGGGCCAAAAACGAGCAGTACTTC
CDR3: CASRITSGRAKNEQYF

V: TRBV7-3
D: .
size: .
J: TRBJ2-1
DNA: TGTGCCAGCAGCTTAAGGGGGGGACAGCCGGGACTAGAGCAGTTCTTC
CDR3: CASSLRGGQPGLEQFF

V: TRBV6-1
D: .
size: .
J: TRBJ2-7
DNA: TGTGCCAGCAGTGATTCCCGGGCCAGGGGAACTCTATACGAGCAGTACTTC
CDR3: CASSDSRARGTLYEQYF

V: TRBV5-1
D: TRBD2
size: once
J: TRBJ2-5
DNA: TGCGCCAGCAGTCATACTAGCGGGGGAGAGACCCAGTACTTC
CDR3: CASSHTSGGETQYF

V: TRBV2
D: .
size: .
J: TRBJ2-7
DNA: TGTGCCAGCAGGGCAGACTACGAGCAGTACTTC
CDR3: CASRADYEQYF

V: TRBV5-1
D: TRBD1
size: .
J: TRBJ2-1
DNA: TGCGCCAGCAGCTTGGACAGGGGGTCCTACAATGAGCAGTTCTTC
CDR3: CASSLDRGSYNEQFF

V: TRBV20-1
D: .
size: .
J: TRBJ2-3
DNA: TGCAGTGCCCCGGGGGCAGATACGCAGTATTTT
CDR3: CSAPGADTQYF

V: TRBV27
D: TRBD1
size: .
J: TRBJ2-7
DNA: TGTGCCAGCAGTTTGAGTGCCGGGACAGGGCGATCCTACGAGCAGTACTTC
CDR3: CASSLSAGTGRSYEQYF

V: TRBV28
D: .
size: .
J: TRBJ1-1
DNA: TGTGCCAGCAGGCGTAGTGGGAACACTGAAGCTTTCTTT
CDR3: CASRRSGNTEAFF

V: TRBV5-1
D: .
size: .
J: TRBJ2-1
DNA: TGCGCCAGCAGTTCTAGACGCCTTGAGCAGTTCTTC
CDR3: CASSSRRLEQFF

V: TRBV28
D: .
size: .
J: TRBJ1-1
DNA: TGTGCCAGCAGTTTAGGTAGGCCGGAGGGATTGAACACTGAAGCTTTCTTT
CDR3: CASSLGRPEGLNTEAFF

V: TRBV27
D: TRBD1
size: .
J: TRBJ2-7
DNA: TGTGCCAGCAGAAAGGACAGGGGGTCTCCCGGGCAGTACTTC
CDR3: CASRKDRGSPGQYF

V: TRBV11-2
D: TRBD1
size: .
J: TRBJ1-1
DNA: TGTGCCAGCAGGAGATACGACAGGGGGAGCGCTGAAGCTTTCTTT
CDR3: CASRRYDRGSAEAFF

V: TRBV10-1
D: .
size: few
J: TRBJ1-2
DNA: TGCGCCGGGGAAGATGGCTACACCTTC
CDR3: CAGEDGYTF

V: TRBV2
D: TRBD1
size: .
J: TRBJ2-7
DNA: TGTGCCAGCAGTGATATAGGGGGGACAGGGCCCGGACTGGACTACGAGCAGTACTTC
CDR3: CASSDIGGTGPGLDYEQYF

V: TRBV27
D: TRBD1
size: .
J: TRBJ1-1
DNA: TGTGCCAGCAGCTGGACAGGGCCGAACACTGAAGCTTTCTTT
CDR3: CASSWTGPNTEAFF

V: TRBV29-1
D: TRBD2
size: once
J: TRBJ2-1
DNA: TGCAGCGTTCTACTAGCGGGAGAGCTTGAGCAGTTCTTC
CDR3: CSVLLAGELEQFF

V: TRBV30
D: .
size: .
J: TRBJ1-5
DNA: TGTGCCTGGAGTGTAATTAGGGGGCAGCCCCAGCATTTT
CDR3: CAWSVIRGQPQHF

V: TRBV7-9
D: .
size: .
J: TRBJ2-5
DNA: TGTGCCAGCAGCTTTTCCCCTGGGTCCGACCAAGAGACCCAGTACTTC
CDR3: CASSFSPGSDQETQYF

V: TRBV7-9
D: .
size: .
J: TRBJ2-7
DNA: TGTGCCAGCAGCTTAGCCGGACAGCTCTACGAGCAGTACTTC
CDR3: CASSLAGQLYEQYF

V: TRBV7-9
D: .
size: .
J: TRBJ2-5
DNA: TGTGCCAGCAGCCCTATAGGGCCCCTAGCGTCAAAAGAGACCCAGTACTTC
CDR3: CASSPIGPLASKETQYF

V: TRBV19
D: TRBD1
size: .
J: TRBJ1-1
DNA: TGTGCCAGTAGCTTAACAACAGGGGGCACTGAAGCTTTCTTT
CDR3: CASSLTTGGTEAFF

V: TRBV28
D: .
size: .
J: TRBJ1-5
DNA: TGTGCCAGCAGTTTTTTGGAAGGGTTTAGCAATCAGCCCCAGCATTTT
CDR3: CASSFLEGFSNQPQHF

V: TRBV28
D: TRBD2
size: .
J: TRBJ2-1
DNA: TGTGCCAGCAAAGTTTTAGCGGGAGAAGGTCTCCGTATGGATGAGCAGTTCTTC
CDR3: CASKVLAGEGLRMDEQFF

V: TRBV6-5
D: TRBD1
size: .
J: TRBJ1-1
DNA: TGTGCCAGCAGTTACACCTGGACAGGGGTAGGTGCTTTCTTT
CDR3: CASSYTWTGVGAFF

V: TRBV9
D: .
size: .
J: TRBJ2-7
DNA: TGTGCCAGCAGCGTAGAGGGGCAGGAGGAGCAGTACTTC
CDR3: CASSVEGQEEQYF

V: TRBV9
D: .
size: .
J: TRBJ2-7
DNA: TGTGCCAGCAGCGCCTCACCTACTAGTAGCCGGTACGAGCAGTACTTC
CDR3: CASSASPTSSRYEQYF

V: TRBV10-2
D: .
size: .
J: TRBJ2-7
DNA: TGCGCCAGCAGTGAGGACAAATCCTACGAGCAGTACTTC
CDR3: CASSEDKSYEQYF

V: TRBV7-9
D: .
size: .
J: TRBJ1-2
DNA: TGTGCCAGCAGCTTTTCGGGAAACTATGGCTACACCTTC
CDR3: CASSFSGNYGYTF

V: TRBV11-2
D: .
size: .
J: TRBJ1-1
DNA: TGTGCCAGCAGCTTAGCCGCGAGGACTGAAGCTTTCTTT
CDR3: CASSLAARTEAFF

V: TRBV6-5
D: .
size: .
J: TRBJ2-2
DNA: TGTGCCAGCAGTTACGGGGGGCCTCTAGGTCCCGGGGAGCTGTTTTTT
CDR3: CASSYGGPLGPGELFF

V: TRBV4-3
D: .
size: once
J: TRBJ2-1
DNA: TGCGCCAGCAGCCAAGATTCCATGGGCTCCTACAATGAGCAGTTCTTC
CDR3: CASSQDSMGSYNEQFF

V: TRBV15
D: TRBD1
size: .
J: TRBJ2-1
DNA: TGTGCCACCAGGACGACCGGGACAGACAATGAGCAGTTCTTC
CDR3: CATRTTGTDNEQFF

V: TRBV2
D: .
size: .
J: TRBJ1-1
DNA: TGTGCCAGCAGTGACCGATACACTGAAGCTTTCTTT
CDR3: CASSDRYTEAFF

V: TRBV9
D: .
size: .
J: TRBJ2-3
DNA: TGTGCCAGCAGCCCATACGGAACGATCACAGATACGCAGTATTTT
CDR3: CASSPYGTITDTQYF

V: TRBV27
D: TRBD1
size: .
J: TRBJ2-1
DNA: TGTGCCAGCAGTTTATCCGGGACAGGGGTCTACAATGAGCAGTTCTTC
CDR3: CASSLSGTGVYNEQFF

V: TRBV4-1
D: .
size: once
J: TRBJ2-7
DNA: TGCGCCAGCAGCTCGCCCCGGACCTACGAGCAGTACTTC
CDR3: CASSSPRTYEQYF

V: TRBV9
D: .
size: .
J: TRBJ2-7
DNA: TGTGCCAGCAGCGTAGGGTCGGGGTCCACCTACGAGCAGTACTTC
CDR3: CASSVGSGSTYEQYF

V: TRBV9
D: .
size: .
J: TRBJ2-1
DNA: TGTGCCAGCGGCTCCTACAATGAGCAGTTCTTC
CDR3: CASGSYNEQFF

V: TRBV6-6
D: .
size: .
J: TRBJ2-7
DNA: TGTGCCAGCAGACTGAACCGGGTCGACGAGCAGTACTTC
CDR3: CASRLNRVDEQYF

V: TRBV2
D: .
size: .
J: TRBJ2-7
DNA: TGTGCCAGCAGTGATAGACGACGGGACCTTACCGACGAGCAGTACTTC
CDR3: CASSDRRRDLTDEQYF

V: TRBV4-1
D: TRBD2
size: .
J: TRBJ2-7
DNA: TGCGCCAGCAGCCAAGGGGGGACTAGCAACGAGCAGTACTTC
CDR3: CASSQGGTSNEQYF

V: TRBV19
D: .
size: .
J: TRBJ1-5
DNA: TGTGCCAGTAGTATAGGGTCGGAATCACCCCAGCATTTT
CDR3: CASSIGSESPQHF

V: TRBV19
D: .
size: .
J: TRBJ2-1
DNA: TGTGCCAGTAGTCCGGGACTGGCGTACAATGAGCAGTTCTTC
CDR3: CASSPGLAYNEQFF

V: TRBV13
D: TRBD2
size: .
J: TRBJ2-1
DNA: TGTGCCAGCAGCTCCTCTAGCGGGAGGGCTGGTGAGCAGTTCTTC
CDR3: CASSSSSGRAGEQFF

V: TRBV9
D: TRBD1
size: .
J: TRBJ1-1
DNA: TGTGCCAGCAGCGGCGGCAGACAGGGGGGTAACACTGAAGCTTTCTTT
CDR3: CASSGGRQGGNTEAFF

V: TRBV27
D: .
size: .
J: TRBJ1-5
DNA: TGTGCCAGCAGGACAGGAGTTTCAAGCAATCAGCCCCAGCATTTT
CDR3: CASRTGVSSNQPQHF

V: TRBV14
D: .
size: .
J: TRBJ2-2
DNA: TGTGCCAGCAGCCAAGGATTTATAGCAAATCCGAACACCGGGGAGCTGTTTTTT
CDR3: CASSQGFIANPNTGELFF

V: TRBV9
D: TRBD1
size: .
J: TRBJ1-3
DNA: TGTGCCAGCACTTCCGGGACAGGGGTTGGAAACACCATATATTTT
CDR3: CASTSGTGVGNTIYF

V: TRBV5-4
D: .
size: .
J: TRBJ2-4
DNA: TGTGCCAGCAGCTCGGGTCGGGCGGCAAAAAACATTCAGTACTTC
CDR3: CASSSGRAAKNIQYF